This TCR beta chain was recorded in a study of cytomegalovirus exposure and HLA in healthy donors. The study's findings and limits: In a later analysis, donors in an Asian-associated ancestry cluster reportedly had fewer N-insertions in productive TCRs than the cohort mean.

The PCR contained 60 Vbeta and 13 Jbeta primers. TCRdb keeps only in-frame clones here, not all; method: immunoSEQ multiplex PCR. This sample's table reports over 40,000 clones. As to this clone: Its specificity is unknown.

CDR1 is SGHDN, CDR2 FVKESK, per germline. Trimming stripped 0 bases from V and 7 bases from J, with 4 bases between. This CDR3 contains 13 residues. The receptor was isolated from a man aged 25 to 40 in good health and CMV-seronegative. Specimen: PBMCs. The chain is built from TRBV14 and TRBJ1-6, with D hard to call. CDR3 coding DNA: TGTGCCAGCAGCCAAGATCCGAATTCACCCCTCCACTTT. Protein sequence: CASSQDPNSPLHF.